A single sample is the source of the 9 T cell receptor beta chains below, sequenced in a study of cytomegalovirus exposure and HLA in healthy donors. A multiplex PCR was run with 60 Vbeta primers and 13 Jbeta primers. Sequencing used immunoSEQ multiplex PCR; TCRdb keeps in-frame clones, though not all of them. The table has roughly 200,000 clones, roughly 74% seen once. Material for sequencing was PBMCs. These receptors all come from a woman in her twenties or thirties in good health and CMV-seronegative.

The chain carries TRBV6-5 and TRBJ2-7, with 12 bases matching TRBD2. CDR3 size: 15 residues. Per germline, CDR1 MNHEY and CDR2 SVGAGI. V shed 6 bases, J shed 0 bases, and the junction held 3 bases outside the gene matches. CDR3 protein: CASRPTSGSSYEQYF. CDR3 nucleotide sequence: TGTGCCAGCAGGCCGACTAGCGGGAGCTCCTACGAGCAGTACTTC.

This clone was counted only a few times. The chain joins TRBV10-3 to TRBJ1-2, with TRBD1 as a possible D gene (6 bases). V was trimmed by 8 bases and J by 4 bases, leaving 26 bases between them. Germline V gene sequence: CDR1 ENHRY, CDR2 SYGVKD. The CDR3 is 17 amino acids. The CDR3 here is CAIASRVGDTRSYGYTF. CDR3 sequence (DNA): TGTGCCATCGCCTCCAGGGTAGGGGACACCCGGAGCTATGGCTACACCTTC.

V usage is TRBV7-8 and J usage is TRBJ1-3, with a tentative D call TRBD1 (5 bases). Germline V CDR1 and CDR2: SGHVS, FQNEAQ. This CDR3 comprises 15 residues. V dropped 4 bases and J dropped 1 base, with 11 bases sitting between them. CDR3 loop: CASSSAGTSGNTIYF. CDR3 nucleotides: TGTGCCAGCAGCTCGGCGGGGACGTCTGGAAACACCATATATTTT. The full variable domain, with the rest looked up from reference TRBV7-8 and TRBJ1-3, is GAGVSQSPRYKVAKRGQDVALRCDPISGHVSLFWYQQALGQGPEFLTYFQNEAQLDKSGLPSDRFFAERPEGSVSTLKIQRTQQEDSAVYLCASSSAGTSGNTIYFGEGSWLTVV.

This clone showed up just a few times. The CDR3 region has the DNA TGTGCCAGCAGCCAAGAGGGTGGCGGCGGCTACAATGAGCAGTTCTTC. It is translated as CASSQEGGGGYNEQFF. The gene calls are TRBV4-2 and TRBJ2-1; D is undetermined. Germline CDR1 LGHNA, CDR2 YNFKEQ. V was pared by 0 bases and J by 3 bases, with 12 bases between. CDR3 length equals 16 residues.

This clone turned up a few times. DNA of the CDR3: TGTGCCAGCAGCTTAGCGAGCGGGAGGGCTGGAGATACGCAGTATTTT. It encodes CASSLASGRAGDTQYF. The chain couples TRBV7-2 to TRBJ2-3, with 10 bases identical to TRBD2. Germline CDR1 SGHTA, CDR2 FQGNSA. The CDR3 runs 16 residues. V was clipped by 0 bases and J by 5 bases; unmatched bases: 5. The whole variable domain, remainder taken from reference TRBV7-2 and TRBJ2-3, is GAGVSQSPSNKVTEKGKDVELRCDPISGHTALYWYRQSLGQGLEFLIYFQGNSAPDKSGLPSDRFSAERTGGSVSTLTIQRTQQEDSAVYLCASSLASGRAGDTQYFGPGTRLTVL.

The J gene is TRBJ1-5, the V gene TRBV19, with D maybe TRBD1 (5 bases). V lost 2 bases and J 2 bases, leaving 16 bases between the germline ends. This CDR3 contains 17 residues. The V gene's germline CDR1 is LNHDA and CDR2 SQIVND (reference sequence). CDR3 residues: CASSIRMGLGGNQPQHF. CDR3 nucleotides: TGTGCCAGTAGTATAAGGATGGGGCTTGGAGGCAATCAGCCCCAGCATTTT.

The count of this clone is one. The chain carries TRBV29-1 and TRBJ2-1; 9 bases agree with TRBD2. The ends lost 6 bases at V and 8 bases at J; junction bases unmatched: 11. This CDR3 is 14 amino acids long. Germline CDR1 SQVTM, CDR2 ANQGSEA. CDR3 loop: CSVVSGGSFYEQFF. The CDR3 DNA sequence: TGCAGCGTAGTTAGCGGGGGTTCCTTCTATGAGCAGTTCTTC.

The chain couples TRBV11-1 to TRBJ1-2; perhaps TRBD1 as D (6 bases). Germline V gene data show CDR1 as SGHAT and CDR2 as FQDESV (reference sequence). V was pared by 6 bases and J by 7 bases, with 15 bases between. The CDR3 runs 13 residues. The CDR3 loop reads CASSLTGSGGYTF. In DNA form, the CDR3 reads TGTGCCAGCAGTCTGACAGGTTCAGGTGGCTACACCTTC.

The chain recombines TRBV9 with TRBJ2-2; unclear D gene. Looked up from germline, CDR1 is SGDLS and CDR2 is YYNGEE. The CDR3 has 15 amino acids. Trimming removed 0 bases from V and 8 bases from J, with 14 bases in between. The DNA of the CDR3 is TGTGCCAGCAGCGTAGCTGGGCCTCCCGAAGGGGAGCTGTTTTTT. Residues: CASSVAGPPEGELFF.